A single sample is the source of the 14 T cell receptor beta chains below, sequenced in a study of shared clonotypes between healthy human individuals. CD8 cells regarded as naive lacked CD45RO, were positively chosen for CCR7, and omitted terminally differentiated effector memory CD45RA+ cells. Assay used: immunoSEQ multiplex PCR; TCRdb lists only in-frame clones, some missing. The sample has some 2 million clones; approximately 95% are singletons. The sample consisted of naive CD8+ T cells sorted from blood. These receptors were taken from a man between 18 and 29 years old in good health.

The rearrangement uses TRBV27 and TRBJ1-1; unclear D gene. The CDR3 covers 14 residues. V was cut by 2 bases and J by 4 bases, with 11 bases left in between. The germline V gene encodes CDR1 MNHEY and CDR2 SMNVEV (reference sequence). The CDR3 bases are TGTGCCAGCAGTTTAAGAGCCTTTGTCACTGAAGCTTTCTTT. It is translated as CASSLRAFVTEAFF.

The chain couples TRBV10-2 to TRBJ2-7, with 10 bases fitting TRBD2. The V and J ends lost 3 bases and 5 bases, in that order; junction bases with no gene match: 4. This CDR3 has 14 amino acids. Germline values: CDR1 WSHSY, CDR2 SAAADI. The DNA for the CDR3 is TGCGCCAGCAGTGAAGCGGGAGGGTTGGACGAGCAGTACTTC. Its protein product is CASSEAGGLDEQYF.

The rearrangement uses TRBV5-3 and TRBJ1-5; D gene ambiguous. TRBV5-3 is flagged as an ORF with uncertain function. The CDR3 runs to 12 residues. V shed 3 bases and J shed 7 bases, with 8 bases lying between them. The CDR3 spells CARSSGRQPQHF. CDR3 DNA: TGTGCCAGAAGCTCGGGCAGGCAGCCCCAGCATTTT.

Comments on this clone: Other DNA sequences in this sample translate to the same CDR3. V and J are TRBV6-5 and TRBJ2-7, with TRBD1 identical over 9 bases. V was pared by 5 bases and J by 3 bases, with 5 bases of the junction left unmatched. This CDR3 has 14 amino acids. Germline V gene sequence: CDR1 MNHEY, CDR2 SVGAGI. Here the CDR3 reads CASSPGTGNYEQYF. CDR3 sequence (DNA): TGTGCCAGCAGTCCCGGGACAGGGAACTACGAGCAGTACTTC.

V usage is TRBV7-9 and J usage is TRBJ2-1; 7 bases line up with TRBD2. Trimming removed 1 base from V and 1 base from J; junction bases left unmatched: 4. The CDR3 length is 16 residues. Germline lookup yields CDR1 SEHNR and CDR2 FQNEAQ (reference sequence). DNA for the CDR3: TGTGCCAGCAGCTTAGGGGAGGGGACTTCCTACAATGAGCAGTTCTTC. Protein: CASSLGEGTSYNEQFF.

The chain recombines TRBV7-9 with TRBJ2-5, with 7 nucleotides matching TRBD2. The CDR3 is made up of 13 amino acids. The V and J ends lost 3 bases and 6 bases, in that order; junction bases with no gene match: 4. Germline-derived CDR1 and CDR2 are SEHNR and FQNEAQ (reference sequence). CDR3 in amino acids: CASSFGGLKTQYF. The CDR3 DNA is TGTGCCAGCAGCTTCGGGGGGTTGAAGACCCAGTACTTC.

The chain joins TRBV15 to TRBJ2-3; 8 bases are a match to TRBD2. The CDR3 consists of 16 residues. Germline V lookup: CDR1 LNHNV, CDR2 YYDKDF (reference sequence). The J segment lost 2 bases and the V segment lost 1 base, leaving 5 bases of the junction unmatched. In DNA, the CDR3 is TGTGCCACCAGCAGAGGGACTAGCCGAACCACAGATACGCAGTATTTT. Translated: CATSRGTSRTTDTQYF.

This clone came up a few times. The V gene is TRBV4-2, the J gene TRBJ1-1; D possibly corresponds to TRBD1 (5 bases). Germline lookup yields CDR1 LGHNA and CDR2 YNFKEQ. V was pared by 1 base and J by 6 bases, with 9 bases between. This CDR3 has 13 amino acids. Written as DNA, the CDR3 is TGTGCCAGCAGCCAAGCCTTACAGGCTGAAGCTTTCTTT. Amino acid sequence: CASSQALQAEAFF.

The CDR3 region is CASSLSARGQWGYTF. CDR3 bases: TGTGCCAGCAGTTTATCGGCCAGGGGTCAGTGGGGCTACACCTTC. The gene calls are TRBV27 and TRBJ1-2, with TRBD1 as a possible D gene (6 bases). V lost 0 bases, J lost 8 bases, and 16 bases lay in between. The CDR3 has 15 residues. The V gene's germline CDR1 is MNHEY and CDR2 SMNVEV (reference sequence).

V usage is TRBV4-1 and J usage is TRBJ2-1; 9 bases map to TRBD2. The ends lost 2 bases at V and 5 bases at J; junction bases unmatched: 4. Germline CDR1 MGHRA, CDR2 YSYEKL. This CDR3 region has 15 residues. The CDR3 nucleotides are TGCGCCAGCAGCCAAATTGGGACTAGCCACAATGAGCAGTTCTTC. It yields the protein CASSQIGTSHNEQFF.

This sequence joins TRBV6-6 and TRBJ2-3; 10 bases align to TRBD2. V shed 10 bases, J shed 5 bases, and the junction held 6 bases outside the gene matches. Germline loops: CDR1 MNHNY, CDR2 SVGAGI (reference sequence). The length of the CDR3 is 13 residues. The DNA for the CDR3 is TGTGCCACCGGACTAGCGGTCCAAGATACGCAGTATTTT. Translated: CATGLAVQDTQYF.

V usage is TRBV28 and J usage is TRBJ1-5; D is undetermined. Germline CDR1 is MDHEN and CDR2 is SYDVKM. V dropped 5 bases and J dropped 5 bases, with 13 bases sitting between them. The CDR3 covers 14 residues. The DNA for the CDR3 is TGTGCCAGCAGTGACCTGGACGGATATCAGCCCCAGCATTTT. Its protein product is CASSDLDGYQPQHF.

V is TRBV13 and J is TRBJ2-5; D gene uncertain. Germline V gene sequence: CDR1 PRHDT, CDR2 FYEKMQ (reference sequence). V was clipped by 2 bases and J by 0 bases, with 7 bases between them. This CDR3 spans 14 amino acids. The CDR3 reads CASSLLGYQETQYF. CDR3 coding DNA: TGTGCCAGCAGCTTACTAGGCTACCAAGAGACCCAGTACTTC.

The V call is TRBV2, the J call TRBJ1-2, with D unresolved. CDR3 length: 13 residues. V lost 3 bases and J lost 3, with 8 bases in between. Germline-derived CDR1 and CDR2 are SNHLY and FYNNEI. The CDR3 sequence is CASSEVSHYGYTF. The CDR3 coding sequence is TGTGCCAGCAGTGAGGTCAGCCACTATGGCTACACCTTC.